The sequence of this T cell receptor beta chain was determined in a study of Ad26.COV2.S vaccination and SARS-CoV-2 variants. Study-level points and caveats: After vaccination, substantial breadth of spike-specific CD8+ and CD4+ responses was reported.

Indicated treatment: 19 received Ad26.COV2.S at low or high dose, single or two shots; 5 received placebo; per-sample allocation not given. It was on day 63 after the first vaccine or placebo injection that samples were taken. Expression of Wuhan-strain SARS-CoV-2 spike came from the Ad26 vector that formed the vaccine. V shed 5 bases and J shed 0 bases, with 2 bases lying between them. The CDR3 covers 12 residues. Looked up from germline, CDR1 is MNHEY and CDR2 is SVGEGT. This clone was counted between two and nine times. Its antigen is unknown. This specimen includes other DNA sequences encoding the same CDR3. Using immunoSEQ multiplex PCR, the repertoire was profiled, and TCRdb retains in-frame clones only, with some absent. This table holds 400,000 to 450,000 clones, roughly 91% found once.

This receptor was taken from a person aged 18-65 years who received the Ad26.COV2.S COVID-19 vaccine or a placebo. The J gene is TRBJ1-5, the V gene TRBV6-2 or TRBV6-3, with D uncertain. Sequencing used peripheral blood, obtained in a trial of Ad26.COV2.S vaccine versus placebo. Here the CDR3 reads CASSISNQPQHF. The CDR3 DNA reads TGTGCCAGCAGTATTAGCAATCAGCCCCAGCATTTT.